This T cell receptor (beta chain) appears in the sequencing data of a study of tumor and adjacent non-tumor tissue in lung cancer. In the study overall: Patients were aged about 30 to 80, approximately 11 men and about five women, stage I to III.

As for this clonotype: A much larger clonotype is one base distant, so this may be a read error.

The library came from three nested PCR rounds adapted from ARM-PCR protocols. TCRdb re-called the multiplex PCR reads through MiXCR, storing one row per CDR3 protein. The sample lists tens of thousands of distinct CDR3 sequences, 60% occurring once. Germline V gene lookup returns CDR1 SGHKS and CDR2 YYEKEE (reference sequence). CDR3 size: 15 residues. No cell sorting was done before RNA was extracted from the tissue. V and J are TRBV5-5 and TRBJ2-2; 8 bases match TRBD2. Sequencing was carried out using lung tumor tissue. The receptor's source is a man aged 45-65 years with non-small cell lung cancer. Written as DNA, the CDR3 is TGTGCCAGCAGCTTGACAGCGGGGGTCACCGGGGAGCTGATTTTT. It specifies CASSLTAGVTGELIF.